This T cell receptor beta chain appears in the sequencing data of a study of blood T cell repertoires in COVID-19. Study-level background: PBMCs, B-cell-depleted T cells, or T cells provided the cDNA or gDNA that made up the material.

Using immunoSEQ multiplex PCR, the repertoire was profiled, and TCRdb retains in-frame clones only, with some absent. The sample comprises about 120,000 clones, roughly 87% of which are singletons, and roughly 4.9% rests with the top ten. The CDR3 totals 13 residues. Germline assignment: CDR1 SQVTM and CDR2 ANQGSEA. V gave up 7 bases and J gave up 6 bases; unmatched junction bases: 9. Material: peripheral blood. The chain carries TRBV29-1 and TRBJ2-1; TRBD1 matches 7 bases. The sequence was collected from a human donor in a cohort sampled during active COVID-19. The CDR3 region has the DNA TGCAGCGCCTACAGGCAGGGGGTCAATGAGCAGTTCTTC. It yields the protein CSAYRQGVNEQFF.